A selection of T cell receptor beta chains follows, all from one sample in a study of OX40 agonist ivuxolimab in advanced cancers. This table comes from immunoSEQ multiplex PCR, and its TCRdb copy is limited to in-frame clones, with some not included. The profile shows some 63,000 clones, 90% to 95% of them singletons. The sequenced sample was CD4+ or CD8+ T cells sorted from blood, obtained in a trial of the OX40 agonist ivuxolimab. The receptors were gathered from an adult with an advanced solid tumor such as melanoma, head and neck, liver or kidney cancer. Both conserved end residues are part of each CDR3. D genes are given only for firm matches. Expanded clones are given a class, and other clones once, few, many or no size at all.

J gene	D gene	clone size	V gene	CDR3 protein	CDR3 DNA
TRBJ1-1	NA	NA	TRBV13	CASSLAQPNTEAFF	TGTGCCAGCAGCTTGGCACAGCCGAACACTGAAGCTTTCTTT
TRBJ1-2	TRBD1	NA	TRBV7-6	CASSLRTGLAGGYTF	TGTGCCAGCAGCTTAAGGACAGGTCTTGCAGGTGGCTACACCTTC
TRBJ2-7	TRBD2	NA	TRBV13	CASSLAGRGGRFHEQYF	TGTGCCAGCAGCTTAGCGGGGAGAGGCGGGAGGTTCCACGAGCAGTACTTC
TRBJ1-1	NA	NA	TRBV9	CASSVGRQVNTEAFF	TGTGCCAGCAGCGTAGGTCGGCAGGTGAACACTGAAGCTTTCTTT
TRBJ2-5	NA	NA	TRBV20-1	CSGPGHGQYF	TGCAGTGGTCCAGGACATGGACAGTACTTC
TRBJ2-3	NA	NA	TRBV13	CASSTLETDTQYF	TGTGCCAGCAGCACCCTTGAGACAGATACGCAGTATTTT
TRBJ2-7	TRBD2	NA	TRBV5-1	CASSLVWEGSGEQYF	TGCGCCAGCAGCTTGGTGTGGGAGGGTTCCGGGGAGCAGTACTTC
TRBJ1-1	NA	NA	TRBV5-6	CASSLAISEAFF	TGTGCCAGCAGCCTAGCGATTTCTGAAGCTTTCTTT
TRBJ2-3	TRBD2	NA	TRBV27	CASSLLTSGSVVF	TGTGCCAGCAGTTTGCTTACTAGCGGGAGTGTTGTATTT
TRBJ2-7	NA	few	TRBV7-2	CASSFPAYEQYF	TGTGCCAGCAGCTTCCCGGCCTACGAGCAGTACTTC
TRBJ1-4	NA	NA	TRBV7-9	CASSQKLGQNEKLFF	TGTGCCAGCAGCCAAAAGCTGGGTCAGAATGAAAAACTGTTTTTT
TRBJ2-7	NA	NA	TRBV27	CASSLGDEQYF	TGTGCCAGCAGTTTAGGTGACGAGCAGTACTTC
TRBJ2-5	NA	NA	TRBV5-6	CASSSRTKETQYF	TGTGCCAGCAGCTCCCGTACGAAAGAGACCCAGTACTTC
TRBJ1-1	NA	many	TRBV11-3	CASSLGALIDTEAFF	TGTGCCAGCAGCTTAGGAGCGTTAATAGACACTGAAGCTTTCTTT
TRBJ1-5	NA	NA	TRBV7-8	CASSSSPPYSNQPQHF	TGTGCCAGCAGCTCCAGCCCCCCCTATAGCAATCAGCCCCAGCATTTT
TRBJ1-2	NA	NA	TRBV7-9	CASSLEGDGYTF	TGTGCCAGCAGCTTAGAGGGGGATGGCTACACCTTC
TRBJ2-1	TRBD1	NA	TRBV6-1	CASSERGQGYNEQFF	TGTGCCAGCAGTGAAAGGGGACAGGGTTACAATGAGCAGTTCTTC
TRBJ2-1	NA	NA	TRBV11-3	CASSLDPGPSSYNEQFF	TGTGCCAGCAGCTTAGATCCAGGACCTAGCTCCTACAATGAGCAGTTCTTC
TRBJ2-3	NA	NA	TRBV7-6	CASSLNPWESTDTQYF	TGTGCCAGCAGCTTAAACCCGTGGGAGAGCACAGATACGCAGTATTTT
TRBJ1-1	TRBD1	NA	TRBV7-9	CASSSPGGDRANTEAFF	TGTGCCAGCAGCTCCCCCGGCGGGGACAGGGCGAACACTGAAGCTTTCTTT
TRBJ2-2	TRBD1	NA	TRBV4-2	CASSPGRGTDGTGELFF	TGTGCCAGCAGCCCGGGGCGAGGGACAGACGGCACCGGGGAGCTGTTTTTT
TRBJ2-1	NA	NA	TRBV4-1	CASSQDSPETLGANNEQFF	TGCGCCAGCAGCCAAGATTCCCCCGAGACATTGGGCGCGAACAATGAGCAGTTCTTC
TRBJ1-2	TRBD1	NA	TRBV6-4	CASKPGQGDYGYTF	TGTGCCAGCAAGCCGGGACAGGGAGACTATGGCTACACCTTC
TRBJ1-4	TRBD1	NA	TRBV6-4	CASSPGQGESTNEKLFF	TGTGCCAGCAGCCCCGGACAGGGCGAATCCACTAATGAAAAACTGTTTTTT
TRBJ2-1	NA	NA	TRBV7-9	CASRPGGVKGDEQFF	TGTGCCAGCAGACCTGGCGGAGTCAAGGGGGATGAGCAGTTCTTC
TRBJ2-5	NA	once	TRBV7-2	CASSLVVYTQETQYF	TGTGCCAGCAGCTTAGTAGTCTACACTCAAGAGACCCAGTACTTC
TRBJ2-2	TRBD1	NA	TRBV7-9	CASSYPGTVNTGELFF	TGTGCCAGCAGCTATCCCGGGACAGTGAACACCGGGGAGCTGTTTTTT
TRBJ2-1	TRBD2	once	TRBV19	CASSGIDEQFF	TGTGCCAGCAGCGGGATAGATGAGCAGTTCTTC
TRBJ2-7	NA	NA	TRBV6-1	CASIPGRYLFYEQYF	TGTGCCAGCATCCCGGGACGGTATCTATTCTACGAGCAGTACTTC
TRBJ2-1	NA	NA	TRBV4-3	CASSQGRALQMGLVNEQFF	TGCGCCAGCAGCCAGGGGCGGGCACTGCAAATGGGGCTCGTCAATGAGCAGTTCTTC
TRBJ2-1	TRBD2	once	TRBV19	CASSIVGLAAYLIYNEQFF	TGTGCCAGTAGTATAGTGGGACTAGCGGCATACTTGATCTACAATGAGCAGTTCTTC
TRBJ1-1	TRBD1	NA	TRBV19	CASGLSGGTEAFF	TGTGCCAGTGGTTTATCAGGGGGCACTGAAGCTTTCTTT
TRBJ2-1	NA	NA	TRBV5-4	CASSSGNEQFF	TGTGCCAGCAGCTCCGGCAATGAGCAGTTCTTC
TRBJ2-7	TRBD1	NA	TRBV18	CASSPPWDRGSYEQYF	TGTGCCAGCTCACCACCGTGGGACAGGGGCTCCTACGAGCAGTACTTC
TRBJ2-1	NA	NA	TRBV2	CASSETRQEQFF	TGTGCCAGCAGTGAAACCCGGCAAGAGCAGTTCTTC
TRBJ2-7	TRBD2	NA	TRBV4-2	CASSQDGLAGGSGYEQYF	TGTGCCAGCAGCCAAGATGGACTAGCGGGAGGGTCGGGCTACGAGCAGTACTTC
TRBJ2-2	TRBD2	NA	TRBV30	CLAGVWTGELFF	TGTTTAGCGGGAGTCTGGACCGGGGAGCTGTTTTTT
TRBJ2-7	NA	NA	TRBV4-3	CASSQDNREQYF	TGCGCCAGCAGCCAAGATAATCGCGAGCAGTACTTC
TRBJ1-2	NA	NA	TRBV5-1	CASSLEQGGDGYTF	TGCGCCAGCAGCTTGGAACAGGGAGGGGATGGCTACACCTTC
TRBJ2-7	NA	NA	TRBV28	CASSVGSEQYF	TGTGCCAGCAGTGTGGGTTCCGAGCAGTACTTC
TRBJ1-5	NA	NA	TRBV5-6	CASSLKRSNQPQHF	TGTGCCAGCAGCTTGAAACGGAGCAATCAGCCCCAGCATTTT
TRBJ1-3	NA	NA	TRBV7-9	CASSLTLYSGNTIYF	TGTGCCAGCAGCTTAACCCTGTACTCTGGAAACACCATATATTTT
TRBJ1-4	NA	NA	TRBV7-9	CASSPGRSNEKLFF	TGTGCCAGCAGCCCGGGACGTTCTAATGAAAAACTGTTTTTT
TRBJ2-6	NA	NA	TRBV7-9	CASSLVQVGSGANVLTF	TGTGCCAGCAGCTTAGTACAGGTTGGGTCTGGGGCCAACGTCCTGACTTTC
TRBJ2-5	NA	NA	TRBV7-9	CASSLGGNQETQYF	TGTGCCAGCAGCTTGGGCGGGAATCAAGAGACCCAGTACTTC
TRBJ2-2	NA	NA	TRBV7-2	CASSLEGSGITGELFF	TGTGCCAGCAGCTTAGAGGGCAGCGGAATCACCGGGGAGCTGTTTTTT
TRBJ2-2	NA	NA	TRBV28	CASSNDRLKYTGELFF	TGTGCCAGCAGTAACGACAGGTTGAAGTACACCGGGGAGCTGTTTTTT
TRBJ2-6	TRBD2	NA	TRBV19	CASSTGRSGANVLTF	TGTGCCAGTAGTACCGGGAGGTCTGGGGCCAACGTCCTGACTTTC
TRBJ2-6	NA	NA	TRBV11-2	CASSSVWISGANVLTF	TGTGCCAGCAGCTCCGTTTGGATCTCTGGGGCCAACGTCCTGACTTTC
TRBJ1-1	NA	NA	TRBV6-4	CASKESMNTEAFF	TGTGCCAGCAAAGAGTCCATGAACACTGAAGCTTTCTTT
TRBJ2-7	NA	NA	TRBV7-9	CASSFAREPYEQYF	TGTGCCAGCAGCTTCGCCCGCGAACCCTACGAGCAGTACTTC
TRBJ2-2	NA	few	TRBV11-3	CASSLYRGAGELFF	TGTGCCAGCAGCTTATACCGGGGCGCCGGGGAGCTGTTTTTT
TRBJ2-3	NA	NA	TRBV4-1	CASSHGTHTQYF	TGCGCCAGCAGCCATGGAACACATACGCAGTATTTT
TRBJ2-3	TRBD1	NA	TRBV7-7	CASSDRVSDTQYF	TGTGCTAGCAGCGACAGGGTATCAGATACGCAGTATTTT